The next 26 T cell receptor beta chains were all read from a single sample in a study of tumor and adjacent non-tumor tissue in lung cancer. Three rounds of nested PCR, following a modified ARM-PCR protocol, produced the TCRbeta library. MiXCR, applied by TCRdb to the multiplex PCR reads, yields one record per CDR3 protein. The sample includes 76,000 or so distinct CDR3 sequences, roughly 70% of them seen just once. No cell sorting was done before RNA was extracted from the tissue. Sequencing was done on a sample of lung tumor tissue. The origin of the receptors is a woman in her 70s with non-small cell lung cancer.

The chain recombines TRBV4-1 with TRBJ1-2, with no clear D. There are 13 residues in the CDR3. V dropped 3 bases and J dropped 9 bases, with 14 bases sitting between them. Per germline, CDR1 MGHRA and CDR2 YSYEKL. In nucleotides, the CDR3 is TGCGCCAGCAGCCATGTAGAAGGGTTTAGCTACACCTTC. Its protein product is CASSHVEGFSYTF.

A word on this clonotype: The conserved closing phenylalanine or tryptophan is absent in this CDR3, likely reflecting a read error. This sequence joins TRBV4-2 and TRBJ2-7, with 9 bases matching TRBD2. The junction had 25 bases not matched to a gene; V was cut back by 1 base and J by 3 bases. The CDR3 extends over 22 amino acids. Germline V CDR1 and CDR2: LGHNA, YNFKEQ. The CDR3 nucleotides are TGTGCCAGCAGCCAAGTTTTCATCAGATTACTAGCGGGTTTACCGAGCTACTACGAGCAGTACTTG. Protein product: CASSQVFIRLLAGLPSYYEQYL.

This clonotype was counted ten times or more. The rearrangement joins TRBV6-6 to TRBJ2-3; 7 bases agree with TRBD1. CDR1 and CDR2 from the germline V gene are MNHNY and SVGAGI (reference sequence). The CDR3 totals 12 residues. Trimming took 10 bases from V and 5 from J; bases not matched to a gene: 6. CDR3 region: CATSAGGDTQYF. As DNA, the CDR3 is TGTGCCACCTCGGCAGGGGGAGATACGCAGTATTTT.

This clonotype was counted a single time. A much larger clone sits a single nucleotide away, making a read error possible. The CDR3 sequence is CASSLGTSGQCTDTQYF. The CDR3 DNA follows: TGCGCCAGCAGCTTGGGGACTAGCGGCCAATGCACAGATACGCAGTATTTT. The chain joins TRBV5-1 to TRBJ2-3; 10 bases map to TRBD2. The junction had 5 bases not matched to a gene; V was cut back by 0 bases and J by 1 base. From germline, CDR1 is SGHRS and CDR2 YFSETQ. The CDR3 consists of 17 residues.

Of note for this clonotype: The CDR3 end shows no conserved phenylalanine or tryptophan, and so a read error is likely. The rearrangement joins TRBV29-1 to TRBJ2-2, with TRBD1 matching 7 bases. Per germline, CDR1 SQVTM and CDR2 ANQGSEA. The CDR3 contains 14 residues. V shed 2 bases and J 10 bases; nucleotides not matched to a gene: 10. The CDR3 DNA is TGCAGCGTTGAACGGACAGGCGGGCCCGTGGAGCTGTTTTCT. Protein sequence: CSVERTGGPVELFS.

In regard to this clonotype: A junction end diverges from the germline sequence, so it may reflect a read error. This chain joins TRBV11-3 and TRBJ2-1, with 8 bases matching TRBD2. The CDR3 totals 15 residues. Germline V gene data show CDR1 as SGHNT and CDR2 as YENEEA. CDR3: CASIPRTSSNNEQFF. CDR3 DNA sequence: TGTGCCAGCATCCCCCGGACTAGCTCCAACAATGAGCAGTTCTTC.

This clonotype was detected ten times or more. The chain joins TRBV12-3 or TRBV12-4 to TRBJ2-1; 11 bases match TRBD1. The V and J ends lost 5 bases and 8 bases, in that order; junction bases with no gene match: 5. There are 14 residues in the CDR3. This CDR3 is CASSLRTGGDEQFF. CDR3 bases: TGTGCCAGCAGTCTTAGGACAGGGGGCGATGAGCAGTTCTTC.

About this clonotype itself: The junction does not match germline at one end; this may be a read error. The V and J genes are TRBV29-1 and TRBJ2-5; TRBD2 matches at 8 bases. Looked up from germline, CDR1 is SQVTM and CDR2 is ANQGSEA. This CDR3 region has 17 residues. The CDR3 protein is CSVDSWLTGGHQEIQYF. Here the CDR3 DNA reads TGCAGCGTTGACTCTTGGCTAACGGGGGGGCACCAAGAGATCCAGTATTTC.

This clonotype was recorded a few times. A much larger clone differs from this one at a single base, so this may be a read error. V usage is TRBV6-1 and J usage is TRBJ2-3; a possible D gene is TRBD2 (6 bases). The germline V gene encodes CDR1 MNHNS and CDR2 SASEGT. The CDR3 extends over 13 amino acids. In DNA form, the CDR3 reads TGTGCCTGCAGTGAAGCGGGTCGAGATACGCGGTATTTT. Translation gives CACSEAGRDTRYF.

This clonotype was counted once. The V gene is TRBV29-1, the J gene TRBJ2-5, with D perhaps TRBD1 or TRBD2 (6 bases each). CDR1 is SQVTM, CDR2 ANQGSEA, per germline. The CDR3 contains 13 residues. DNA of the CDR3: TGCAGTGCCGGAACAGGGAGGAAAGAGACCCAGTACTTC. Amino acids: CSAGTGRKETQYF.

Concerning this clonotype itself: The junction does not match germline at one end; this may be a read error. The genes are TRBV28 and TRBJ2-1; tentative D call: TRBD1 (5 bases). Germline CDR1 and CDR2: MDHEN and SYDVKM. There are 15 residues in the CDR3. The CDR3 here is CASSFRGRIYKEQFF. CDR3 nucleotide sequence: TGTGCCAGCAGTTTTAGGGGCAGGATTTACAAAGAGCAGTTCTTT.

DNA for the CDR3: TGCGCCAGCAGTGAGTCTGATGCTAACCCCTACGAGCAGTACTTC. This translates into CASSESDANPYEQYF. The gene calls are TRBV10-1 and TRBJ2-7, with D unresolved. The length of the CDR3 is 15 residues. Between the trimmed V and J ends, which lost 0 bases and 2 bases, there was a span of 11 bases. Germline assignment: CDR1 WNHNN and CDR2 SYGVQD (reference sequence).

V usage is TRBV11-3 and J usage is TRBJ2-1; 10 bases are shared with TRBD2. The V and J ends lost 0 bases and 8 bases, in that order; junction bases with no gene match: 7. This CDR3 has 16 residues. The germline CDR1 and CDR2 sequences are SGHNT and YENEEA. As DNA, the CDR3 is TGTGCCAGCAGCTTAGAGGTAGCGGGAGGTGTTGATGAGCAGTTCTTC. It codes for CASSLEVAGGVDEQFF.

About this clonotype itself: The junction and the germline gene differ at one end; a read error may be behind it. The V gene is TRBV5-1, the J gene TRBJ2-5; D is unresolved. The CDR3 is 15 residues long. Germline loops: CDR1 SGHRS, CDR2 YFSETQ. Written as DNA, the CDR3 is TGCGCCAGCAGTTCGGGCCTGACCGAGAAAGAGTCCCAGTACTTC. Its translation is CASSSGLTEKESQYF.

A remark on this clonotype: The junction and the germline gene differ at one end; a read error may be behind it. The V and J genes are TRBV5-1 and TRBJ2-7; D is possibly TRBD2 (5 bases). CDR3 length: 14 residues. Germline loops: CDR1 SGHRS, CDR2 YFSETQ. The CDR3 sequence is CASSLDLDYYGQYF. DNA of the CDR3: TGCGCCAGCAGCTTGGACTTAGACTACTACGGGCAGTACTTC.

The chain combines TRBV10-3 with TRBJ2-1, with D unclear. V was clipped by 3 bases and J by 7 bases, with 13 bases between them. This CDR3 has 14 amino acids. Germline values: CDR1 ENHRY, CDR2 SYGVKD. The CDR3 loop reads CAISDEWDGNEQFF. CDR3 sequence (DNA): TGTGCCATCAGTGATGAGTGGGATGGGAATGAGCAGTTCTTC.

This clonotype showed up many times. The chain uses TRBV4-1 and TRBJ2-5; the D gene is possibly TRBD1 (7 bases). The CDR3 spans 19 residues. V lost 0 bases, J lost 5 bases, and 25 bases lay in between. The germline CDR1 and CDR2 sequences are MGHRA and YSYEKL. The CDR3 region has the DNA TGCGCCAGCAGCCAAGATCTCCAGGGGGTAACAGGGAGGACGGAGACCCAGTACTTC. This gives the protein CASSQDLQGVTGRTETQYF.

In the case of this clonotype: This may be a read error: a much more frequent sequence differs by one nucleotide. The chain links TRBV28 to TRBJ2-1, with D possibly TRBD2 on 5 matching bases. Looked up from germline, CDR1 is MDHEN and CDR2 is SYDVKM. The CDR3 totals 13 residues. V was shortened by 6 bases and J by 3 bases, with 9 bases between the two germline ends. In DNA, the CDR3 is TGTGCCAGCAGATCCCGGGACTACAATGAGCAGTTCTTC. Protein product: CASRSRDYNEQFF.

Regarding this clonotype: Germline is not matched at one junction end, which may reflect a read error. The chain carries TRBV29-1 and TRBJ2-5, with D maybe TRBD1 (5 bases). CDR1 and CDR2 (germline): SQVTM, ANQGSEA. The CDR3 is 14 amino acids. For the CDR3, the DNA is TGCAGTGTTGGGTCGGCAGGGTGGTTCGGGACCCAGTACTTC. Translating it yields CSVGSAGWFGTQYF.

About this clonotype itself: A read error may explain this, as a much larger clone is one base away. The chain couples TRBV11-2 to TRBJ2-6; possibly TRBD2 for D (5 bases). This CDR3 contains 15 residues. Per germline, CDR1 SGHAT and CDR2 FQNNGV. The DNA of the CDR3 is TGTGCCAGCACCTTAGCGCTCTCTGGGGCCAACGTCCTGACTTTC. As protein: CASTLALSGANVLTF.

This clonotype has a count of ten or more. The rearrangement joins TRBV29-1 to TRBJ2-1; D not certain. Per the germline V gene, CDR1 is SQVTM and CDR2 is ANQGSEA. The CDR3 runs to 10 residues. Trimming cost V 7 bases and J 4 bases, with 5 bases left between them. The CDR3 sequence: CSAFYNEQFF. The CDR3 coding sequence is TGCAGCGCCTTTTACAATGAGCAGTTCTTC.

In the case of this clonotype: Germline is not matched at one junction end, which may reflect a read error. The chain joins TRBV30 to TRBJ1-5; 7 nucleotides agree with TRBD1. This CDR3 is 13 amino acids long. Germline V gene data show CDR1 as GTSNPN and CDR2 as SVGIG (reference sequence). As DNA, the CDR3 is TGTACCTGGAGCCTAACAGGGGATCAGCCCCAGCATTTT. Amino acid sequence: CTWSLTGDQPQHF.

This clonotype was observed a few times. At one boundary the junction diverges from the germline segment, which might be a read error. The chain recombines TRBV5-5 with TRBJ1-5; D is undetermined. The CDR3 covers 14 residues. Germline V lookup: CDR1 SGHKS, CDR2 YYEKEE (reference sequence). CDR3 nucleotide sequence: TGTGCCAGCAGCCCTAGGTCTAGCAATCAGCCCCAGCACTTT. Amino acid sequence: CASSPRSSNQPQHF. The variable domain in full, with the rest retrieved from reference TRBV5-5 and TRBJ1-5, is DAGVTQSPTHLIKTRGQQVTLRCSPISGHKSVSWYQQVLGQGPQFIFQYYEKEERGRGNFPDRFSARQFPNYSSELNVNALLLGDSALYLCASSPRSSNQPQHFGDGTRLSIL.

This clonotype has ten or more counts. CDR3 in amino acids: CSAAFGYEQYF. In DNA, the CDR3 is TGCAGTGCCGCGTTCGGCTACGAGCAGTACTTC. V and J are TRBV20-1 and TRBJ2-7; D not certain. Trimming removed 6 bases at V and 3 bases at J, with 9 bases between. The germline V gene has CDR1 DFQATT and CDR2 SNEGSKA (reference sequence). The CDR3 loop spans 11 amino acids.

V and J are TRBV5-4 and TRBJ1-1; TRBD1 is a possible D gene (5 bases). V lost 5 bases and J 5 bases, leaving 16 bases between the germline ends. The CDR3 is made up of 14 amino acids. Germline V gene sequence: CDR1 SGHNT, CDR2 YYREEE (reference sequence). This CDR3 reads CASRDTRGRTEAFF. The CDR3, as DNA: TGTGCCAGCAGGGACACACGGGGGAGGACTGAAGCTTTCTTT.

As for this clonotype: This could be a read error, since a much larger clone is one nucleotide away. The chain is built from TRBV30 and TRBJ1-2, with D unclear. In germline, CDR1 is GTSNPN, CDR2 SVGIG (reference sequence). This CDR3 comprises 15 residues. Trimming left V 2 bases short and J 4 bases short, with 17 bases between. This chain's CDR3 is CAWSRMSGGGYGYTF. Written as DNA, the CDR3 is TGTGCCTGGAGTAGGATGAGTGGAGGAGGCTATGGCTACACCTTC. Supplemented by reference TRBV30 and TRBJ1-2, the full variable domain reads SQTIHQWPATLVQPVGSPLSLECTVEGTSNPNLYWYRQAAGRGLQLLFYSVGIGQISSEVPQNLSASRPQDRQFILSSKKLLLSDSGFYLCAWSRMSGGGYGYTFGSGTRLTVV.